This entry features one T cell receptor (beta chain) sequence. These data belong to a study of technical replicates of blood from a handful of donors. The protocol was immunoSEQ multiplex PCR, while the TCRdb copy is restricted to in-frame clones and leaves out a portion. The table shows tens of thousands of clones, with roughly 84% occurring only once. Trimming removed 5 bases at V and 5 bases at J, with 19 bases between. The V gene's germline CDR1 is SGHVS and CDR2 FQNEAQ. The CDR3 extends over 15 amino acids. This TCR came from a human donor in good health. Some clones in this sample may be carry-over from other donors' samples. The specimen sequenced was PBMCs. This sequence joins TRBV7-8 and TRBJ2-7, with D tentatively TRBD1 (6 bases). This CDR3 reads CASSLLGGGGNEQYF. The CDR3 coding sequence is TGTGCCAGCAGCCTCCTTGGTGGGGGCGGCAACGAGCAGTACTTC.